This T cell receptor (beta chain) was profiled in a study of OX40 agonist ivuxolimab in advanced cancers. About this clone: Its antigen is undetermined.

Findings of the study overall: The study found among the lowest clonal expansion in partial responders at 0.1-3.0 mg/kg.

Some clones are missing from TCRdb's copy, which holds only in-frame ones; the method was immunoSEQ multiplex PCR. The sample shows 43,000 or so clones, more than 70% of them seen only once. The V and J ends lost 1 base and 7 bases, in that order; junction bases with no gene match: 10. The CDR3 has 17 residues. From germline, CDR1 is SGHVS and CDR2 FQNEAQ. V gene TRBV7-8 combines with J gene TRBJ1-4, with TRBD1 identical over 9 bases. This TCR was sampled from an adult with an advanced solid tumor such as melanoma, head and neck, liver or kidney cancer. Source: CD4+ or CD8+ T cells sorted from blood, taken in a trial of the OX40 agonist ivuxolimab. The CDR3 spells CASSLGLSQGAPEKLFF. CDR3 nucleotide sequence: TGTGCCAGCAGCTTAGGCCTCTCACAGGGGGCGCCTGAAAAACTGTTTTTT.